These 32 T cell receptor beta chains originate from one sample sequenced in a study of regulatory T cells in long-lasting Graves disease (dated by TCRdb to the early 2020s). The time point label of this sample denotes: newly diagnosed GD, antithyroid drugs for less than 3 months. RNA was extracted from PBMCs in TRIzol for both TCR sequencing and RNA sequencing. Libraries were built with multiplex PCR. The sequencer was an Illumina HiSeq 4000. iRepertoire HTBI primers and Arm-PCR amplification of CDR3 regions were used to construct TCR beta libraries. TCRdb reworked the public reads: Q25 trimming with fastp, MiXCR clone assembly, productive beta chains retained. When rows share a CDR3 protein, they turn into one entry using the most common DNA and genes. This sample is represented by about 210,000 distinct CDR3 sequences; about 19% of them were singletons. The leading ten clones occupy 12% of the sample.

These sequences were also reported in another study, on T cells in Graves' hyperthyroidism and ophthalmopathy.

The sample here was peripheral blood mononuclear cells (PBMCs), taken at new diagnosis, from a patient treated with antithyroid drugs. These receptors were obtained from a woman in her thirties with Graves disease. Donor details come from another sample of the same person, matched by shared clones.

Ten or more counts support this clonotype. The CDR3 sequence is CASSVTNTEAFF. For the CDR3, the DNA is TGTGCCAGTAGTGTCACTAACACTGAAGCTTTCTTT. The chain has TRBV19 and TRBJ1-1; D remains ambiguous. CDR1 and CDR2 from the germline V gene are LNHDA and SQIVND (reference sequence). The V end lost 5 bases, the J end lost 2 bases, and 6 bases lay between the germline ends. The CDR3 totals 12 residues. The full variable domain, its missing parts supplied by reference TRBV19 and TRBJ1-1, is DGGITQSPKYLFRKEGQNVTLSCEQNLNHDAMYWYRQDPGQGLRLIYYSQIVNDFQKGDIAEGYSVSREKKESFPLTVTSAQKNPTAFYLCASSVTNTEAFFGQGTRLTVV.

This clonotype was counted at least ten times. The V call is TRBV4-2, the J call TRBJ2-1; D ambiguous. Germline V gives CDR1 LGHNA, CDR2 YNFKEQ. This CDR3 contains 18 residues. Trimming removed 4 bases at V and 0 bases at J, with 19 bases between. CDR3 sequence (DNA): TGTGCCAGCAGCCGCAACCCAGCCAGCCCCAGCTCCTACAATGAGCAGTTCTTC. Protein: CASSRNPASPSSYNEQFF.

This clonotype was observed at least ten times. For the CDR3, the DNA is TGTGCCAGCCGCAAGCCGGGACACCACCACCCCACCGGCAATCAGCCCCAGCATTTT. Its protein is CASRKPGHHHPTGNQPQHF. This rearrangement joins TRBV7-3 to TRBJ1-5; D may be TRBD1 (6 bases). Germline assignment: CDR1 SGHTA and CDR2 FQGTGA. There are 19 residues in the CDR3. V was pared by 8 bases and J by 2 bases, with 28 bases between. Full variable domain (outside the CDR3, taken from reference TRBV7-3 and TRBJ1-5): GAGVSQTPSNKVTEKGKYVELRCDPISGHTALYWYRQSLGQGPEFLIYFQGTGAADDSGLPNDRFFAVRPEGSVSTLKIQRTERGDSAVYLCASRKPGHHHPTGNQPQHFGDGTRLSIL.

V gene TRBV9 combines with J gene TRBJ1-5, with D unclear. Germline V gene sequence: CDR1 SGDLS, CDR2 YYNGEE. The V end lost 3 bases, the J end lost 1 base, and 11 bases lay between the germline ends. This CDR3 region has 15 residues. As DNA, the CDR3 is TGTGCCAGCAGCGCCTCTCCAGGAAGCAATCAGCCCCAGCATTTT. Its protein product is CASSASPGSNQPQHF.

This clonotype was found many times. The chain couples TRBV29-1 to TRBJ2-2; no clear D gene. CDR1 is SQVTM and CDR2 is ANQGSEA in the germline V gene. Trimming shortened V by 5 bases and J by 0 bases, and 7 bases separated the two germline ends. CDR3 length equals 13 residues. The CDR3 nucleotides read TGCAGCGTTTCTCCGGCGAACACCGGGGAGCTGTTTTTT. Its protein product is CSVSPANTGELFF.

This clonotype appeared many times. V gene TRBV6-2 or TRBV6-3 combines with J gene TRBJ2-1; 8 nucleotides line up with TRBD2. Germline CDR1 and CDR2: MNHEY and SVGEGT. V gave up 1 base and J gave up 12 bases; unmatched junction bases: 5. This CDR3 is 13 amino acids long. CDR3 protein: CASSYWGLAGQFF. In nucleotides, the CDR3 is TGTGCCAGCAGTTACTGGGGGCTAGCGGGGCAGTTCTTC.

This clonotype turned up a few times. The gene calls are TRBV19 and TRBJ2-7; possible D gene TRBD2, 5 bases. The CDR3 covers 14 residues. Trimming left V 1 base short and J 0 bases short, with 7 bases between. Germline V CDR1 and CDR2: LNHDA, SQIVND (reference sequence). CDR3 in DNA: TGTGCCAGTAGTATAGGGGAGAGCTCCTACGAGCAGTACTTC. Translating gives CASSIGESSYEQYF.

This clonotype was observed a few times. The genes are TRBV10-2 and TRBJ2-3; 11 nucleotides align to TRBD2. CDR3 length: 14 residues. V was pared by 6 bases and J by 7 bases, with 6 bases of the junction left unmatched. Germline loops: CDR1 WSHSY, CDR2 SAAADI. The CDR3 protein is CASSLLAGGNTQYF. CDR3 nucleotides: TGCGCCAGCAGCCTATTAGCGGGGGGGAATACGCAGTATTTT.

V usage is TRBV20-1 and J usage is TRBJ2-7; 8 bases map to TRBD1. The germline CDR1 and CDR2 sequences are DFQATT and SNEGSKA (reference sequence). CDR3 size: 11 residues. The V and J ends lost 5 bases and 5 bases, in that order; junction bases with no gene match: 2. CDR3 protein: CSARQGNEQYF. In DNA, the CDR3 is TGCAGTGCTCGACAGGGGAACGAGCAGTACTTC.

This clonotype has a count of ten or more. The gene calls are TRBV10-2 and TRBJ2-1; 10 bases are shared with TRBD2. J gave up 8 bases and V 0 bases, and 7 bases lay outside the gene matches. In germline, CDR1 is WSHSY, CDR2 SAAADI. This CDR3 contains 16 residues. CDR3 sequence: CASSESSASGSHEQFF. CDR3 DNA: TGCGCCAGCAGTGAGTCGTCGGCTAGCGGGAGCCATGAGCAGTTCTTC.

This clonotype was seen ten or more times. The CDR3 nucleotides are TGTGCCACCAGTGATCTTACCGGGGTAGCGGGGCGCCAAGAGACCCAGTACTTC. Encoded protein: CATSDLTGVAGRQETQYF. This chain connects TRBV24-1 to TRBJ2-5, with 8 nucleotides matching TRBD2. V lost 3 bases to trimming and J lost 1 base; unmatched junction nucleotides: 12. The CDR3 loop spans 18 amino acids. Looked up from germline, CDR1 is KGHDR and CDR2 is SFDVKD.

This clonotype was picked up many times. The V and J genes are TRBV2 and TRBJ2-1; 7 bases fit TRBD1. The junction had 1 base not matched to a gene; V was cut back by 8 bases and J by 0 bases. The CDR3 has 13 residues. The germline gives CDR1 SNHLY, CDR2 FYNNEI. CDR3 in amino acids: CASRDSSYNEQFF. The CDR3 DNA reads TGTGCCAGCCGGGACAGCTCCTACAATGAGCAGTTCTTC.

Worth noting for this clonotype: This may be a read error, as it is one base from a much larger clone. The chain combines TRBV27 with TRBJ2-5; tentatively, D is TRBD2 (6 bases). Germline assignment: CDR1 MNHEY and CDR2 SMNVEV (reference sequence). The CDR3 runs to 14 residues. V was pared by 5 bases and J by 9 bases, with 19 bases between. This CDR3 reads CASSPLGGGEAQYF. Written as DNA, the CDR3 is TGTGCCAGCAGTCCCCTCGGGGGTGGGGAGGCCCAGTACTTC.

In its sample, this clonotype was seen many times. The chain couples TRBV18 to TRBJ2-2; D gene uncertain. The V gene's germline CDR1 is KGHSH and CDR2 LQKENI. The CDR3 totals 13 residues. Trimming removed 1 base at V and 4 bases at J, with 4 bases between. As DNA, the CDR3 is TGTGCCAGCTCACCACGCACCACCGGGGAGCTGTTTTTT. This encodes CASSPRTTGELFF.

This clonotype was seen ten or more times. The CDR3 bases are TGTGCCAGCAGCGGCATCCAGGGACTTGGGTATGGCTACACCTTC. Translation: CASSGIQGLGYGYTF. This chain links TRBV11-2 with TRBJ1-2, with D possibly TRBD1 on 5 matching bases. Per germline, CDR1 SGHAT and CDR2 FQNNGV. This CDR3 region has 15 residues. V lost 5 bases to trimming and J lost 5 bases, with 18 bases between them.

This clonotype was detected many times. The chain has TRBV3-1 and TRBJ2-3, with D perhaps TRBD1 (5 bases). Trimming took off 6 bases at V and 2 bases at J, with 9 bases between the two ends. There are 13 residues in the CDR3. Germline values: CDR1 LGHDT, CDR2 YNNKEL (reference sequence). The CDR3 is CASSYRTTDTQYF. The CDR3 DNA sequence: TGTGCCAGCAGTTACAGGACCACAGATACGCAGTATTTT.

This clonotype was observed at least ten times. The gene calls are TRBV15 and TRBJ1-2; TRBD1 might be the D (5 bases). The germline gives CDR1 LNHNV, CDR2 YYDKDF (reference sequence). This CDR3 region has 15 residues. V was trimmed by 1 base and J by 0 bases, leaving 9 bases between them. CDR3: CATSRGQLSNYGYTF. The CDR3 coding sequence is TGTGCCACCAGCAGAGGACAGCTATCTAACTATGGCTACACCTTC.

The chain links TRBV5-6 to TRBJ1-2; TRBD1 matches 11 bases. This CDR3 contains 14 residues. Germline CDR1 and CDR2: SGHDT and YYEEEE. Trimming removed 4 bases from V and 5 bases from J; junction bases left unmatched: 4. CDR3 sequence reads: CASSPGTGGYGYTF. CDR3 DNA: TGTGCCAGCAGCCCCGGGACAGGGGGATATGGCTACACCTTC. The full variable domain, rest sourced from reference TRBV5-6 and TRBJ1-2, is DAGVTQSPTHLIKTRGQQVTLRCSPKSGHDTVSWYQQALGQGPQFIFQYYEEEERQRGNFPDRFSGHQFPNYSSELNVNALLLGDSALYLCASSPGTGGYGYTFGSGTRLTVV.

In this sample, this clonotype turned up many times. The V gene is TRBV6-2 or TRBV6-3, the J gene TRBJ2-3, with 7 nucleotides matching TRBD1. This CDR3 has 15 amino acids. CDR1 MNHEY and CDR2 SVGEGT come from the germline V gene. With V trimmed by 0 bases and J by 6 bases, 6 bases remained unmatched. The CDR3 region has the DNA TGTGCCAGCAGTTACTCAGGGGGCCCTAGCGATACGCAGTATTTT. Its translation is CASSYSGGPSDTQYF.

This clonotype was found a few times. The chain couples TRBV18 to TRBJ1-2; TRBD1 agrees at 7 bases. CDR1 and CDR2 (germline): KGHSH, LQKENI. The CDR3 totals 13 residues. The V segment lost 6 bases and the J segment 3 bases; nucleotides outside the gene matches: 4. The DNA for the CDR3 is TGTGCCAGCTCTCACGACAGGGACTATGGCTACACCTTC. It translates to CASSHDRDYGYTF.

This clonotype was recorded many times. This chain uses TRBV12-3 or TRBV12-4 with TRBJ1-5; D is uncertain. The CDR3 length is 14 residues. Trimming stripped 4 bases from V and 3 bases from J, with 10 bases between. CDR3 in DNA: TGTGCCAGCAGTTCCCCTGCAATCAATCAGCCCCAGCATTTT. Protein sequence: CASSSPAINQPQHF.

In its sample, this clonotype was seen many times. The rearrangement uses TRBV11-2 and TRBJ1-1, with 8 bases that match TRBD1. Germline CDR1 SGHAT, CDR2 FQNNGV. J lost 6 bases, V lost 1 base, and 10 bases had no gene match. CDR3 size: 16 residues. The CDR3 region is CASSLGRRTGISEAFF. The DNA for the CDR3 is TGTGCCAGCAGCTTAGGGCGGAGGACAGGGATATCTGAAGCTTTCTTT.

The chain employs TRBV9 and TRBJ2-1; 12 bases align to TRBD2. J was trimmed by 1 base and V by 4 bases; bases with no gene match: 3. The CDR3 has 16 residues. Germline-derived CDR1 and CDR2 are SGDLS and YYNGEE. The CDR3 DNA sequence: TGTGCCAGCAGCCTCGGACTAGCGGGATCCTACAATGAGCAGTTCTTC. This codes for CASSLGLAGSYNEQFF.

This clonotype has at least ten counts. V is TRBV20-1 and J is TRBJ2-7, with D unclear. CDR1 is DFQATT, CDR2 SNEGSKA, per germline (reference sequence). This CDR3 has 11 residues. V gave up 3 bases and J gave up 3 bases, with 6 bases separating them. The CDR3 sequence: CSASYSYEQYF. CDR3 nucleotide sequence: TGCAGTGCTAGTTACAGCTACGAGCAGTACTTC.

This clonotype was detected many times. The V gene is TRBV2, the J gene TRBJ1-5, with a possible D match to TRBD1 (5 bases). The germline CDR1 and CDR2 sequences are SNHLY and FYNNEI. The CDR3 spans 13 residues. Trimming took 9 bases from V and 2 from J, leaving 11 bases between them. The CDR3: CASRRDGNQPQHF. The CDR3 bases are TGTGCCAGTCGGCGGGACGGCAATCAGCCCCAGCATTTT.

This clonotype was found a few times. This chain links TRBV6-1 with TRBJ2-1; D perhaps matches TRBD2 (6 bases). From germline, CDR1 is MNHNS and CDR2 SASEGT. Trimming took off 6 bases at V and 8 bases at J, with 23 bases between the two ends. CDR3 size: 16 residues. The CDR3 bases are TGTGCCAGCAGGCCGATGCCGGGACTTTCCCAGCATGAGCAGTTCTTC. This gives the protein CASRPMPGLSQHEQFF.

This chain links TRBV18 with TRBJ1-1; unclear D gene. V lost 4 bases to trimming and J lost 1 base, with 13 bases between them. The CDR3 length is 15 residues. Germline V gene sequence: CDR1 KGHSH, CDR2 LQKENI. The CDR3 bases are TGTGCCAGCTCACGGTCGGCGGGTTGGAACACTGAAGCTTTCTTT. It yields the protein CASSRSAGWNTEAFF.

This clonotype was counted at least ten times. The chain uses TRBV14 and TRBJ1-3; no firm D call. Trimming took 2 bases from V and 1 from J, leaving 0 bases between them. The CDR3 is 12 residues long. Germline V lookup: CDR1 SGHDN, CDR2 FVKESK. The CDR3: CASSQSGNTIYF. The DNA of the CDR3 is TGTGCCAGCAGCCAATCTGGAAACACCATATATTTT.

At least ten counts were recorded for this clonotype. In DNA, the CDR3 is TGCAGTGCTCCCCGGGAACTAGCGGGGGGTGGGGAGCAGTACTTC. Translating gives CSAPRELAGGGEQYF. The chain combines TRBV20-1 with TRBJ2-7, with 12 bases fitting TRBD2. This CDR3 is 15 amino acids long. Trimming cost V 5 bases and J 7 bases; bases outside gene matches: 12. Germline values: CDR1 DFQATT, CDR2 SNEGSKA (reference sequence).

The chain is built from TRBV7-9 and TRBJ1-4; 9 bases align to TRBD1. V dropped 5 bases and J dropped 7; count of bases not matched to a gene: 8. The CDR3 has 15 residues. CDR1 is SEHNR, CDR2 FQNEAQ, per germline (reference sequence). CDR3 region: CASSVPGQGVEKLFF. The CDR3 DNA sequence: TGTGCCAGCAGCGTACCGGGACAGGGAGTTGAAAAACTGTTTTTT.

The table lists this clonotype with many counts. The chain combines TRBV19 with TRBJ1-5; D uncertain. Trimming took 4 bases from V and 5 from J, leaving 9 bases between them. This CDR3 comprises 13 residues. Germline V lookup: CDR1 LNHDA, CDR2 SQIVND (reference sequence). CDR3 DNA: TGTGCCAGTAGTACGCCGTACGATCAGCCCCAGCATTTT. It encodes CASSTPYDQPQHF. Drawing the rest from reference TRBV19 and TRBJ1-5, the complete variable domain is DGGITQSPKYLFRKEGQNVTLSCEQNLNHDAMYWYRQDPGQGLRLIYYSQIVNDFQKGDIAEGYSVSREKKESFPLTVTSAQKNPTAFYLCASSTPYDQPQHFGDGTRLSIL.

In this sample, this clonotype turned up many times. V gene TRBV13 combines with J gene TRBJ1-2; no firm D call. CDR3 length: 15 residues. Germline V gives CDR1 PRHDT, CDR2 FYEKMQ (reference sequence). V was cut by 0 bases and J by 5 bases, with 13 bases left in between. The CDR3 protein is CASSLGSGSGYGYTF. The CDR3 DNA follows: TGTGCCAGCAGCTTAGGTTCAGGATCCGGGTATGGCTACACCTTC.